This TCR beta chain derives from a study of blood T cell repertoires in COVID-19. Study overall: Acute and convalescent COVID-19 samples came from the United States, Italy and Spain.

Some clones are missing from TCRdb's copy, which holds only in-frame ones; the method was immunoSEQ multiplex PCR. The sample holds more than 95,000 clones, roughly 92% seen once. While infection was still active, Seattle patients were enrolled and then followed longitudinally. The CDR3 has 12 amino acids. Germline V gene sequence: CDR1 MNHEY, CDR2 SVGAGI. V lost 7 bases, J lost 8 bases, and 11 bases lay in between. This sequence joins TRBV6-5 and TRBJ1-4, with D possibly matching TRBD1 (5 bases). Sequencing used peripheral blood. This clonotype originated in a man in his fifties with COVID-19, enrolled during active disease. CDR3 nucleotides: TGTGCCAGCAAGGGGATGAAGGAAAAACTGTTTTTT. Protein sequence: CASKGMKEKLFF.